This TCR beta chain comes out of a study of blood T cells in healthy people across ages. A sample-barcoded 5' primer and a J-beta primer mix were used in a second PCR of roughly 7 to 12 cycles. TCRdb analysed the 5' RACE reads with MiXCR anew, one entry per CDR3 protein. The profile shows hundreds of thousands of distinct CDR3 sequences, approximately 26% of them singletons. Trimming removed 2 bases from V and 2 bases from J, with 16 bases in between. CDR3 length: 16 residues. Germline values: CDR1 WNHNN, CDR2 SYGVQD (reference sequence). The data were also submitted as part of a second study, on T cells of mothers and their children. From that study: Study donors consisted of three healthy Caucasian mothers and their six children.

The rearrangement uses TRBV10-1 and TRBJ2-7; TRBD2 might be the D (6 bases). The sequencing sample was made of blood. The receptor comes from a boy between 2 and 10 years old in good health. CDR3 sequence (DNA): TGCGCCAGCAGTGAGGGGGTCGCAGGAGGGCCCTACGAGCAGTACTTC. Residues: CASSEGVAGGPYEQYF.